The 20 T cell receptor beta chains presented below share a single source sample, sequenced in a study of T cell responses to AZD1222 COVID-19 vaccine. Repertoires were generated with immunoSEQ multiplex PCR, while TCRdb's copy carries only in-frame clones and drops some. The repertoire has approximately 170,000 clones, over 75% of them found once; the top ten carry approximately 7.2%. The sample was peripheral blood, taken on day 0 of AZD1222 vaccination. The receptors shown here come from an adult in good health.

The CDR3 sequence is CASNGPGSYEQYV. CDR3 nucleotide sequence: TGTGCCAGCAACGGTCCGGGCTCCTACGAGCAGTACGTC. The chain employs TRBV7-9 and TRBJ2-7; no definite D call. Germline V CDR1 and CDR2: SEHNR, FQNEAQ (reference sequence). The CDR3 is 13 amino acids. V dropped 7 bases and J dropped 0 bases, with 10 bases sitting between them.

The J gene is TRBJ2-2, the V gene TRBV5-1; possibly TRBD1 or TRBD2 for D (5 bases each). Germline CDR1 reads SGHRS; CDR2 reads YFSETQ. V lost 0 bases, J lost 0 bases, and 9 bases lay in between. This CDR3 comprises 16 residues. CDR3 protein: CASSLERGTNTGELFF. CDR3 in DNA: TGCGCCAGCAGCTTGGAGAGGGGAACGAACACCGGGGAGCTGTTTTTT.

The CDR3 coding sequence is TGCAGCGTTGAATCGGCCCAAAAAGGGGAGCAGTTCTTC. This encodes CSVESAQKGEQFF. The gene calls are TRBV29-1 and TRBJ2-1, with D hard to call. CDR1 SQVTM and CDR2 ANQGSEA come from the germline V gene. This CDR3 contains 13 residues. Trimming cost V 2 bases and J 10 bases, with 15 bases left between them.

The gene calls are TRBV21-1 and TRBJ1-2; TRBD1 reflects the table's D call only, with no check against the DNA. TRBV21-1 is recorded as a pseudogene. The CDR3 has 13 amino acids. CDR3 in amino acids: CASSRGDRGQIHF. The CDR3 nucleotides are TGTGCCAGCAGCAGGGGGGACAGGGGGCAAATCCACTTC.

The V call is TRBV27, the J call TRBJ2-2, with TRBD2 matching 9 bases. Germline trimming cut 1 base from V and 10 bases from J; bases unmatched to any gene: 7. Germline CDR1 reads MNHEY; CDR2 reads SMNVEV (reference sequence). The CDR3 spans 15 residues. This CDR3 reads CASSLLRGGPVELFF. The CDR3 DNA reads as TGTGCCAGCAGTTTATTGCGGGGGGGCCCGGTGGAGCTGTTTTTT.

The rearrangement uses TRBV5-4 and TRBJ1-1; D gene unclear. V lost 0 bases and J 1 base, leaving 7 bases between the germline ends. From germline, CDR1 is SGHNT and CDR2 YYREEE (reference sequence). This CDR3 comprises 14 residues. The CDR3 region has the DNA TGTGCCAGCAGCTTGGGGGCCGGGAACACTGAAGCTTTCTTT. Its translation: CASSLGAGNTEAFF.

The rearrangement links TRBV10-3 to TRBJ2-5; no firm D call. Germline V gene lookup returns CDR1 ENHRY and CDR2 SYGVKD. The CDR3 contains 11 residues. Trimming removed 5 bases at V and 8 bases at J, with 9 bases between. CDR3 bases: TGTGCCATCAGTCGCGAGACTACCCAGTACTTC. It specifies CAISRETTQYF.

This clone has more than one count but fewer than ten. The V call is TRBV6-2 or TRBV6-3, the J call TRBJ1-1; D is ambiguous. Trimming pared 2 bases from V and 6 bases from J, leaving 16 bases between. This CDR3 has 15 amino acids. CDR1 is MNHEY and CDR2 is SVGEGT in the germline V gene. The CDR3 spells CASSYPNIGSPEAFF. The CDR3 region has the DNA TGTGCCAGCAGTTACCCCAACATTGGGAGCCCTGAAGCTTTCTTT.

This clone was recorded once. The V and J genes are TRBV29-1 and TRBJ1-3; possibly TRBD1 for D (6 bases). Germline V gene sequence: CDR1 SQVTM, CDR2 ANQGSEA. Trimming pared 4 bases from V and 3 bases from J, leaving 10 bases between. This CDR3 is built from 13 residues. This chain's CDR3 is CSVAGGVGNTIYF. As DNA, the CDR3 is TGCAGCGTTGCGGGGGGCGTTGGAAACACCATATATTTT.

This clone was counted between two and nine times. The chain joins TRBV13 to TRBJ2-2; no reliable D call. Between the trimmed V and J ends, which lost 4 bases and 0 bases, there was a span of 3 bases. Germline V lookup: CDR1 PRHDT, CDR2 FYEKMQ (reference sequence). This CDR3 is built from 13 residues. CDR3 sequence (DNA): TGTGCCAGCAGCTACCCGAACACCGGGGAGCTGTTTTTT. It yields the protein CASSYPNTGELFF. Full variable domain (rest looked up from reference TRBV13 and TRBJ2-2): AAGVIQSPRHLIKEKRETATLKCYPIPRHDTVYWYQQGPGQDPQFLISFYEKMQSDKGSIPDRFSAQQFSDYHSELNMSSLELGDSALYFCASSYPNTGELFFGEGSRLTVL.

J is TRBJ2-7 and V is TRBV6-5; a possible D gene is TRBD1 (7 bases). CDR1 and CDR2 (germline): MNHEY, SVGAGI. Trimming removed 6 bases from V and 2 bases from J, with 11 bases in between. This CDR3 comprises 13 residues. For the CDR3, the DNA is TGTGCCAGCAGCCAGGGGGGACCCTACGAGCAGTACGTC. Its translation: CASSQGGPYEQYV.

V gene TRBV14 combines with J gene TRBJ2-1, with 15 bases identical to TRBD2. This CDR3 region has 22 residues. V was clipped by 2 bases and J by 3 bases; unmatched bases: 17. Germline V CDR1 and CDR2: SGHDN, FVKESK. The CDR3 loop reads CASSQTGIGLAGGPEFYNEQFF. The CDR3, as DNA: TGTGCCAGCAGCCAAACCGGGATAGGACTAGCGGGGGGGCCGGAGTTCTACAATGAGCAGTTCTTC.

The chain is built from TRBV7-9 and TRBJ1-2, with D hard to call. The V end lost 3 bases, the J end lost 4 bases, and 9 bases lay between the germline ends. CDR1 is SEHNR and CDR2 is FQNEAQ in the germline V gene (reference sequence). The CDR3 has 13 amino acids. The CDR3 nucleotides read TGTGCCAGCAGCTTGGCAGGTGCCTATGGCTACACCTTC. Translation: CASSLAGAYGYTF.

The genes are TRBV19 and TRBJ1-2; D not certain. V lost 1 base, J lost 8 bases, and 11 bases lay in between. The germline V gene has CDR1 LNHDA and CDR2 SQIVND (reference sequence). The CDR3 covers 13 residues. In DNA, the CDR3 is TGTGCCAGTAGTATAGGGACCGTAGCAGGCTACACCTTC. Its protein is CASSIGTVAGYTF.

The chain is built from TRBV12-3 or TRBV12-4 and TRBJ2-1; perhaps TRBD1 as D (6 bases). This CDR3 has 13 residues. Trimming removed 5 bases from V and 4 bases from J, with 9 bases in between. The CDR3 sequence: CASSADRYNEQFF. DNA for the CDR3: TGTGCCAGCAGTGCGGACAGATACAATGAGCAGTTCTTC.

The J gene is TRBJ1-6, the V gene TRBV27; the D is unclear. Looked up from germline, CDR1 is MNHEY and CDR2 is SMNVEV (reference sequence). This CDR3 is 13 amino acids long. Trimming left V 5 bases short and J 7 bases short, with 9 bases between. The DNA for the CDR3 is TGTGCCAGCAGTACATTTATGAATTCACCCCTCCACTTT. This codes for CASSTFMNSPLHF.

The V and J genes are TRBV7-8 and TRBJ1-2; 9 bases agree with TRBD1. The CDR3 runs to 18 residues. J was trimmed by 7 bases and V by 0 bases; bases with no gene match: 15. Looked up from germline, CDR1 is SGHVS and CDR2 is FQNEAQ. CDR3 nucleotides: TGTGCCAGCAGCTTAGCGAATTTTGGGGACAGGGCAATTGCTGGCTACACCTTC. Translated: CASSLANFGDRAIAGYTF.

This rearrangement joins TRBV27 to TRBJ2-6; D is tentatively TRBD1 or TRBD2 (7 bases each). The V end lost 5 bases, the J end lost 2 bases, and 19 bases lay between the germline ends. This CDR3 has 18 amino acids. Germline V lookup: CDR1 MNHEY, CDR2 SMNVEV (reference sequence). CDR3 residues: CASSPQGGGVTGANVLTF. The CDR3 nucleotides are TGTGCCAGCAGTCCCCAGGGGGGGGGAGTTACTGGGGCCAACGTCCTGACTTTC.

The genes are TRBV28 and TRBJ2-7, with D possibly matching TRBD2 (6 bases). The CDR3 is 14 amino acids. Germline CDR1 and CDR2: MDHEN and SYDVKM. The V end lost 5 bases, the J end lost 2 bases, and 13 bases lay between the germline ends. For the CDR3, the DNA is TGTGCCAGCAGTCACAATTGGGGGGCCTACGAGCAGTACTTC. This sequence encodes CASSHNWGAYEQYF.

The chain recombines TRBV5-1 with TRBJ1-1, with D perhaps matching TRBD1 (5 bases). CDR1 and CDR2 (germline): SGHRS, YFSETQ. The CDR3 runs 13 residues. Trimming shortened V by 4 bases and J by 6 bases, and 13 bases separated the two germline ends. CDR3: CASSQGTTAEAFF. The DNA for the CDR3 is TGCGCCAGCAGCCAGGGCACGACCGCTGAAGCTTTCTTT.